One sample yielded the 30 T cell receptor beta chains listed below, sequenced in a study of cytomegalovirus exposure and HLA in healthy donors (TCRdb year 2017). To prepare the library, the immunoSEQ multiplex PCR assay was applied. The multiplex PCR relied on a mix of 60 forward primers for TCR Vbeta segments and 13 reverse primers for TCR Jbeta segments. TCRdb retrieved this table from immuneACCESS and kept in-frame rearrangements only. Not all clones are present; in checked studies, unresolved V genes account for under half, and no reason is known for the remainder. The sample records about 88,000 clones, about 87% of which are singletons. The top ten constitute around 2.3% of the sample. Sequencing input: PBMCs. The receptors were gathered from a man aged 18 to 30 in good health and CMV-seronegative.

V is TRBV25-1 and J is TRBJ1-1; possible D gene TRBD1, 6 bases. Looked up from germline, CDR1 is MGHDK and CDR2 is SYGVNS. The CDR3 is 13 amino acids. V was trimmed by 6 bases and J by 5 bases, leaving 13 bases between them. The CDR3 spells CASSNSGATEAFF. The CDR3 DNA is TGTGCCAGCAGCAATTCAGGGGCTACTGAAGCTTTCTTT.

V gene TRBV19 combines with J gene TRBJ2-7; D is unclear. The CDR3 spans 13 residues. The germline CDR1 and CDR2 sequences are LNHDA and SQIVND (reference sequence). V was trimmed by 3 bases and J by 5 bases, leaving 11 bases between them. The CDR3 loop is CASSITRGDEQYF. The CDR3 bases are TGTGCCAGTAGTATTACCCGAGGCGACGAGCAGTACTTC.

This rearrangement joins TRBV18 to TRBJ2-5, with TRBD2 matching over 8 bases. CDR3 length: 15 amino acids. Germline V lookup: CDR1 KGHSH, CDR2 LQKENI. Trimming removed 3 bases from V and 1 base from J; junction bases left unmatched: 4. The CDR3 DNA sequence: TGTGCCAGCTCACCGACGGGACTAGGCCAAGAGACCCAGTACTTC. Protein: CASSPTGLGQETQYF.

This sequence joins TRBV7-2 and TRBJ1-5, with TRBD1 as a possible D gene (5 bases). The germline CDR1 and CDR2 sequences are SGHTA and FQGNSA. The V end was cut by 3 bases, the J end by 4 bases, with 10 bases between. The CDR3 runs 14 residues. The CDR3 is CASSFTQGNQPQHF. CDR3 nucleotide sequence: TGTGCCAGCAGCTTTACCCAGGGAAATCAGCCCCAGCATTTT.

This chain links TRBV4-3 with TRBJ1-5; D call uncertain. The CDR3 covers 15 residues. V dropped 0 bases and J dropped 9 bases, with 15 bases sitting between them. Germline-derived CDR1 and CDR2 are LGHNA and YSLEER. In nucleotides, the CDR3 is TGCGCCAGCAGCCAAGATCTCAGCGCGTGGTTGCCCCAGCATTTT. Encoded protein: CASSQDLSAWLPQHF.

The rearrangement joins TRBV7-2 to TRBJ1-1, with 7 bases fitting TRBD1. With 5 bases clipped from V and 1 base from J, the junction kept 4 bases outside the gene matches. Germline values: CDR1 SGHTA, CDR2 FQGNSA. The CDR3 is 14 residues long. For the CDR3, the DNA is TGTGCCAGCAGCCGCGGACAGGCGAACACTGAAGCTTTCTTT. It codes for CASSRGQANTEAFF. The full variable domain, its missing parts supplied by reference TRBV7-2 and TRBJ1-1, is GAGVSQSPSNKVTEKGKDVELRCDPISGHTALYWYRQSLGQGLEFLIYFQGNSAPDKSGLPSDRFSAERTGGSVSTLTIQRTQQEDSAVYLCASSRGQANTEAFFGQGTRLTVV.

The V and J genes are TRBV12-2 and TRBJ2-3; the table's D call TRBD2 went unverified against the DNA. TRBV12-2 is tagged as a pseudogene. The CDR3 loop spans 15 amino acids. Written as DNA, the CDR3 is TGTGCAAGTCACTTTTGGGACTATCTAGTGGATACGCAGTATTTT. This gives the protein CASHFWDYLVDTQYF.

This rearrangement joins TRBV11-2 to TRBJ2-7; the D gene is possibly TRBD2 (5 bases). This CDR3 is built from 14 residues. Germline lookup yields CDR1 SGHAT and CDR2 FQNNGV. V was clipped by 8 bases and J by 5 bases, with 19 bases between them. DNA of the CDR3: TGTGCCAGCGAACTTCCACCGGGAAGGAACGAGCAGTACTTC. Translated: CASELPPGRNEQYF.

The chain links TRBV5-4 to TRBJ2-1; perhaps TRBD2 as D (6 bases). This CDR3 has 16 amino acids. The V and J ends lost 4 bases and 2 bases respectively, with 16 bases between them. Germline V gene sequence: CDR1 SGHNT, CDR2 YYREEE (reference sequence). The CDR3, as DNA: TGTGCCAGCAGCAGCCAAGGGACTCCCCCCTACAATGAGCAGTTCTTC. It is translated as CASSSQGTPPYNEQFF.

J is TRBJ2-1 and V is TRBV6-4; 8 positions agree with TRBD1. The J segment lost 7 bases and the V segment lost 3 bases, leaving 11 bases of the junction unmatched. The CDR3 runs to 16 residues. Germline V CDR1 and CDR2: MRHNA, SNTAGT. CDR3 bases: TGTGCCAGCAGTGATGGGACAGGTGGGGGTCGAAATGAGCAGTTCTTC. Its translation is CASSDGTGGGRNEQFF.

CDR3 in DNA: TGCGCCAGCAGCGCCTCGACTATGACTAAAGAGACCCAGTACTTC. Translating gives CASSASTMTKETQYF. This rearrangement joins TRBV5-1 to TRBJ2-5, with TRBD2 as a possible D gene (5 bases). This CDR3 spans 15 amino acids. Trimming took off 4 bases at V and 3 bases at J, with 16 bases between the two ends. Germline lookup yields CDR1 SGHRS and CDR2 YFSETQ.

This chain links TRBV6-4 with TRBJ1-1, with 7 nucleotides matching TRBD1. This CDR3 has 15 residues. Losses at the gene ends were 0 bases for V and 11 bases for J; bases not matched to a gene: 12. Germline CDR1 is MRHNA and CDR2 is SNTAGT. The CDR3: CASSDSGQEVGKAFF. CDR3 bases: TGTGCCAGCAGTGACTCCGGACAGGAGGTCGGCAAGGCTTTCTTT.

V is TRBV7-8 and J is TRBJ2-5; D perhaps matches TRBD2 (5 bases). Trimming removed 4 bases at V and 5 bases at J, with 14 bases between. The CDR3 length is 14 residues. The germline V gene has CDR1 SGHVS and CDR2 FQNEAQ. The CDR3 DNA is TGTGCCAGCAGCTCCCTCGCCGGGGTTGAGACCCAGTACTTC. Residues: CASSSLAGVETQYF.

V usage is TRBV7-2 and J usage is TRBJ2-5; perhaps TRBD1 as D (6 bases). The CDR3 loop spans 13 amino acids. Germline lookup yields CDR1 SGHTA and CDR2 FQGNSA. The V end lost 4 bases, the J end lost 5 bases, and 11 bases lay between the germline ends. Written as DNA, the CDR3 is TGTGCCAGCAGCTCCGCTAGGGGGGAGACCCAGTACTTC. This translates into CASSSARGETQYF.

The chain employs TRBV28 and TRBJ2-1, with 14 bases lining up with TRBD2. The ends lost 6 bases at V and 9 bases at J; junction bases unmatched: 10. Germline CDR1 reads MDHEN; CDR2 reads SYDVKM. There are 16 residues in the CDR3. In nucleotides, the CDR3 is TGTGCCAGCAGGTCGACCGGGACTAGCGGGAGAGGTGAGCAGTTCTTC. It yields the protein CASRSTGTSGRGEQFF.

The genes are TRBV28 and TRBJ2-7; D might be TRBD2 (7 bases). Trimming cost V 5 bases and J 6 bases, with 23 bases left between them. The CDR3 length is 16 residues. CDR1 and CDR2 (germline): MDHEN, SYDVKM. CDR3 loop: CASSQIGGETRAEQYF. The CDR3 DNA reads TGTGCCAGCAGTCAAATAGGGGGGGAAACACGGGCCGAGCAGTACTTC.

CDR3 protein: CASRGLAIEQYF. As DNA, the CDR3 is TGTGCCAGCAGGGGACTAGCGATCGAGCAGTACTTC. The gene calls are TRBV6-1 and TRBJ2-7; 10 nucleotides agree with TRBD2. There are 12 residues in the CDR3. CDR1 is MNHNS, CDR2 SASEGT, per germline. After removal of 6 bases from V and 6 bases from J, the junction contained 2 bases not matched to a gene.

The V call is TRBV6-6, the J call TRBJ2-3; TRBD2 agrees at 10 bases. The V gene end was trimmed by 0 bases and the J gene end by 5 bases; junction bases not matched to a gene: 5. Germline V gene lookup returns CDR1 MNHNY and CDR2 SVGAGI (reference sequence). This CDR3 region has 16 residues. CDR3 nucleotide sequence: TGTGCCAGCAGTTACTCTGGAGCGGGAGGGGAAGATACGCAGTATTTT. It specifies CASSYSGAGGEDTQYF.

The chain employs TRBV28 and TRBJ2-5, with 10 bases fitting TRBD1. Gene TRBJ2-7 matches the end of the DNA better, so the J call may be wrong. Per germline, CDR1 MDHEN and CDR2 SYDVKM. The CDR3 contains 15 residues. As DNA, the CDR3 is TGTGCCAGCAGTAGGACAGGGGGATTTGTCTACGAGCAGTACTTC. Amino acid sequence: CASSRTGGFVYEQYF.

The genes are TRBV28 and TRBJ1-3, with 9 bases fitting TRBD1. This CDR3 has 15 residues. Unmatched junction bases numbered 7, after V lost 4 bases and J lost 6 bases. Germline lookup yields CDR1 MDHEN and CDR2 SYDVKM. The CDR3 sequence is CASSSGTGQQNTIYF. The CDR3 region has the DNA TGTGCCAGCAGTTCCGGGACAGGGCAACAAAACACCATATATTTT.

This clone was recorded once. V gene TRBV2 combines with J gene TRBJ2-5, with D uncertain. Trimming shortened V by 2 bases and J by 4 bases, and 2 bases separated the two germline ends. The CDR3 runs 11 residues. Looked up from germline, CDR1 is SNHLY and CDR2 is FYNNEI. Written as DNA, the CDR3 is TGTGCCAGCAGTGAACGAGAGACCCAGTACTTC. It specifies CASSERETQYF.

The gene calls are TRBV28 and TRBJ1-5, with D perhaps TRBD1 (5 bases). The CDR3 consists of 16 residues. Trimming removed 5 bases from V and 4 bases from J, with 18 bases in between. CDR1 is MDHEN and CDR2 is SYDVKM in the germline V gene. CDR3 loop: CASSPPGGRSNQPQHF. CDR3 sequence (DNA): TGTGCCAGCAGTCCCCCCGGGGGAAGGTCGAATCAGCCCCAGCATTTT.

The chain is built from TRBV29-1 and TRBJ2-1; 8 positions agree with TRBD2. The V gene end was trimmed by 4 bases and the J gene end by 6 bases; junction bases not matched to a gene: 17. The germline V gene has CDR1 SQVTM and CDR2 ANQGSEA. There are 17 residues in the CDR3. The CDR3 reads CSVVALVSREGRNEQFF. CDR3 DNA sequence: TGCAGCGTTGTAGCTTTAGTCTCTCGGGAGGGCCGCAATGAGCAGTTCTTC.

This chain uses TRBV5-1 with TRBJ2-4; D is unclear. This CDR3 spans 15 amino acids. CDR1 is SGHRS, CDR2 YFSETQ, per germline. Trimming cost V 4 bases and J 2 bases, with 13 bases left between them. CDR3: CASSQSITTKNIQYF. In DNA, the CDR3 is TGCGCCAGCAGCCAGTCCATTACGACCAAAAACATTCAGTACTTC.

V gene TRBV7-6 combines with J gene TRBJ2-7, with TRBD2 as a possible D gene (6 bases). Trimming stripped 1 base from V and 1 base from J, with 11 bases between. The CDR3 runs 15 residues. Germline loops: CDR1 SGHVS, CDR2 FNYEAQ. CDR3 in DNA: TGTGCCAGCAGCTTAGAGAGGACTAAATCCTACGAGCAGTACTTC. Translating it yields CASSLERTKSYEQYF.

CDR3 nucleotides: TGCGCCAGCAGCCCAGGGACTATGGATGAGCAGTTCTTC. This codes for CASSPGTMDEQFF. The rearrangement links TRBV4-3 to TRBJ2-1; 7 nucleotides agree with TRBD2. The CDR3 has 13 residues. Trimming cost V 4 bases and J 8 bases; bases outside gene matches: 5. CDR1 LGHNA and CDR2 YSLEER come from the germline V gene.

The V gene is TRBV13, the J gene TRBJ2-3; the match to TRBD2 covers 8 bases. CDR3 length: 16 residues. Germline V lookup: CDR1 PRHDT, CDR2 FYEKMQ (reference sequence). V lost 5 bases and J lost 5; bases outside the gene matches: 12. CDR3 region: CASSKPGLVVLDTQYF. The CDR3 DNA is TGTGCCAGCAGCAAACCGGGACTAGTCGTCTTAGATACGCAGTATTTT.

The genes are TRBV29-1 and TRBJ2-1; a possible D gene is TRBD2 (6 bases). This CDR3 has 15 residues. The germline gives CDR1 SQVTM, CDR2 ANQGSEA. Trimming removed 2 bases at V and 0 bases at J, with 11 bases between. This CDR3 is CSVELRDFSYNEQFF. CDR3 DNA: TGCAGCGTTGAACTCCGGGACTTCTCCTACAATGAGCAGTTCTTC.

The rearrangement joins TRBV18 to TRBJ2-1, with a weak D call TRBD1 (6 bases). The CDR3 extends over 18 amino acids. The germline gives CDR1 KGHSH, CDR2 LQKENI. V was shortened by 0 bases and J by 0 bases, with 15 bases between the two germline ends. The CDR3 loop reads CASSPPIGQTSSYNEQFF. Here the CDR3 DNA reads TGTGCCAGCTCACCACCCATAGGACAGACGAGCTCCTACAATGAGCAGTTCTTC.

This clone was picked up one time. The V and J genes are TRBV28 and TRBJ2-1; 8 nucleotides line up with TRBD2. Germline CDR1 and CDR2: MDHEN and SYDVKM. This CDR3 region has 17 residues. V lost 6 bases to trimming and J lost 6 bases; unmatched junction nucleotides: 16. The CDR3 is CASSPSSGGGSFNEQFF. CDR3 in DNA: TGTGCCAGCAGCCCATCGTCGGGGGGGGGTTCGTTCAATGAGCAGTTCTTC.